Listed below are T cell receptor beta chains from one sample, sequenced in a study of blood T cell repertoires in COVID-19. Some clones are missing from TCRdb's copy, which holds only in-frame ones; the method was immunoSEQ multiplex PCR. This table holds about 200,000 clones, about four fifths found once. Sequenced input: PBMCs or T cells enriched from blood (not recorded which). The receptor source for this set is a woman aged 50 to 60 who had been exposed to COVID-19. CDR3s include the opening cysteine and the closing phenylalanine or tryptophan.

V gene	J gene	CDR3 protein
TRBV6-5	TRBJ1-5	CASSLGDIGSNQPQHF
TRBV12-3/TRBV12-4	TRBJ2-2	CASSNRNTGELFF
TRBV6-5	TRBJ1-3	CASSPEGGTGNTIYF
TRBV9	TRBJ2-2	CASSVAMAGGNTGELFF
TRBV10-2	TRBJ1-1	CASRGGIQNTEAFF
TRBV27	TRBJ1-2	CASRDSYGYTF
TRBV29-1	TRBJ1-3	CSALSKGNTIYF
TRBV11-2	TRBJ1-2	CASSLTGSDGYTF
TRBV6-6	TRBJ1-5	CASSPTWTDLWSGNQPQHF
TRBV2	TRBJ1-2	CASSAQGSYGYTF
TRBV24-1	TRBJ2-1	CATSDLVGRGDEQFF
TRBV10-3	TRBJ1-5	CAISEGLSNQPQHF
TRBV6-1	TRBJ2-1	CASSDRRGGNNEQFF
TRBV7-8	TRBJ1-6	CASSLRQGPLHF
TRBV5-4	TRBJ2-1	CASSSRDRVINEQFF
TRBV6-5	TRBJ2-1	CASSYSSSSGRNEQFF
TRBV3-1/TRBV3-2	TRBJ2-4	CASSLGLAGGRTNIQYF
TRBV10-2	TRBJ2-1	CASSTLAGVYNEQFF
TRBV6-5	TRBJ1-2	CASSPGMWINTF
TRBV5-5	TRBJ1-5	CASSRTVNQPQHF
TRBV7-9	TRBJ1-1	CASSLASTQGTEAFF
TRBV27	TRBJ1-1	CASSFQGNTEAFF
TRBV2	TRBJ2-5	CASQTSGGPRAQYF
TRBV2	TRBJ2-7	CASSDSGLNYEQYF
TRBV19	TRBJ1-6	CASTPTGIYNSPLHF
TRBV5-2	TRBJ2-6	CASNLFGKGQGAAGANVLTF
TRBV5-6	TRBJ2-3	CASSLEGRLGDTQYF
TRBV19	TRBJ2-7	CASSISAGLFYEQYF
TRBV3-1/TRBV3-2	TRBJ2-3	CASSQPVQGQGTDTQYF
TRBV18	TRBJ1-1	CASSPSQGALGNTEAFF
TRBV6-1	TRBJ1-2	CASSEGGTGTVNSYYGYTF
TRBV24-1	TRBJ2-5	CATSDRQEQETQYF
TRBV19	TRBJ1-2	CASSIDRAGGYTF
TRBV18	TRBJ2-7	CASSPTKPDYEQYF
TRBV15	TRBJ2-1	CATSRDAGGVNEQFF
TRBV19	TRBJ1-1	CASSPAGGGTEAFF
TRBV27	TRBJ2-7	CASSLSGDEQYF
TRBV3-1/TRBV3-2	TRBJ1-2	CASSPGQGYTF
TRBV15	TRBJ2-7	CATSSLRLGEQYF
TRBV6-1	TRBJ1-2	CASSVGQMANLGGYTF
TRBV6-1	TRBJ2-5	CASSESGGQTQYF
TRBV29-1	TRBJ1-1	CSAHRQSEAFF
TRBV27	TRBJ1-1	CASSSTSNTEAFF
TRBV27	TRBJ1-1	CASSFPGGRAFF
TRBV20-1	TRBJ1-1	CSASLGGTEAFF
TRBV7-2	TRBJ2-7	CASSFRDDEQYF
TRBV4-2	TRBJ2-4	CASSFATDTLNIQYF
TRBV6-5	TRBJ1-2	CASSRVERGGYTF
TRBV27	TRBJ1-6	CASSLQGVNSPLHF
TRBV2	TRBJ1-1	CASIETTEAFF
TRBV28	TRBJ2-3	CASNRGLTDTQYF
TRBV12-3/TRBV12-4	TRBJ1-2	CASSFVDRPITF
TRBV5-1	TRBJ1-2	CASSGTGTGAPRGYTF
TRBV12-3/TRBV12-4	TRBJ1-5	CASSPSNQPQHF
TRBV24-1	TRBJ1-1	CATTQGARTEAFF
TRBV6-5	TRBJ1-1	CASSATGLGTEAFF
TRBV30	TRBJ1-4	CAWSVYAQDNEKLFF
TRBV11-2	TRBJ2-7	CASSLGSSYEQYF
TRBV7-2	TRBJ2-2	CASSYPGLSKTGELFF